This TCR beta chain was sequenced in a study of T cell responses to AZD1222 COVID-19 vaccine. At the level of the study: Second doses that came at about 4 or about 12 weeks were put together. Study findings and constraints: None of the repertoires were sampled until the peak T cell response had passed. Unmutated variant regions are reportedly targeted by nearly half of spike-specific TCRs. Possibly, clonal diversity was underestimated; donors were largely white British and included more females.

As regards this clone: Its target is unknown.

Here immunoSEQ multiplex PCR was the method, and the copy in TCRdb shows in-frame clones only, minus some. Of roughly 85,000 clones listed, 86% are singletons. The TCR was taken from an adult in good health. The source material was peripheral blood, sampled on day 0 of AZD1222 vaccination.

CDR3 nucleotides: TGTGCCAGCAGCCCGACGATACTAGCGTCCAACAATGAGCAGTTCTTC. Protein product: CASSPTILASNNEQFF. The chain employs TRBV7-3 and TRBJ2-1; 7 positions agree with TRBD2. The junction had 12 bases not matched to a gene; V was cut back by 5 bases and J by 5 bases. The CDR3 totals 16 residues. Germline CDR1 reads SGHTA; CDR2 reads FQGTGA.